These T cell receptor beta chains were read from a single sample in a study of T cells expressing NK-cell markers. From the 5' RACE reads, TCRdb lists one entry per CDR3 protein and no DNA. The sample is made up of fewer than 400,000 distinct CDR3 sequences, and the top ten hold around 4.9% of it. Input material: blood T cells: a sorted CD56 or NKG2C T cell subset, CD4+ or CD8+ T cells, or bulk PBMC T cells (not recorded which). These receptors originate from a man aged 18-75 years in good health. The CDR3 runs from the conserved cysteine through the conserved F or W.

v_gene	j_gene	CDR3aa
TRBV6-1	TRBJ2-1	CASSPTGVGGFGYNEQFF
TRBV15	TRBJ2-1	CATSTPKPGQGTYNEQFF
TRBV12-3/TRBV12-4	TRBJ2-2	CASSLSGIYTGELFF
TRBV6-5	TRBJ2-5	CASSYSRTGGQETQYF
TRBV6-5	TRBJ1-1	CASSYTGNTEAFF
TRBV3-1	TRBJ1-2	CASSQAGGTLGGYGYTF
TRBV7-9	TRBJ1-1	CASSARDGRNTEAFF
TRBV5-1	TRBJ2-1	CASSLGSGPSSYNEQFF
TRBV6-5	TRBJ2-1	CASSYGLDRVGYNEQFF
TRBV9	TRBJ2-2	CASRRQGNTGELFF